A single sample is the source of the 29 T cell receptor beta chains below, sequenced in a study of graft-versus-host responses after intestinal transplantation (dated by TCRdb to the early 2020s). According to the study, the label for this sample's time point signals: cells obtained before transplantation from donor or recipient. Library method: the immunoSEQ multiplex PCR assay. Imported from immuneACCESS, the table was reduced by TCRdb to in-frame sequences with V and J called. These copies leave out some clones; in studies compared against another copy, an unresolved V gene accounts for under half, and the cause of the remainder is not known. In all, the sample holds some 90,000 clones, and roughly 80% of those were seen once. 0.83% of the sample rests with the top ten. No antigen is known for these receptors. The source material was unstimulated CD4+ T cells sorted from spleen or lymph node cells, sampled before intestinal transplant. The receptors shown here come from a human donor who received an intestinal transplant.

The rearrangement links TRBV19 to TRBJ1-6, with 9 positions matching TRBD1. This CDR3 region has 14 residues. V lost 6 bases, J lost 7 bases, and 4 bases stayed unmatched. CDR1 LNHDA and CDR2 SQIVND come from the germline V gene (reference sequence). Here the CDR3 DNA reads TGTGCCAGTAGAGCAGGACAGGGGAATTCACCCCTCCACTTT. Amino acids: CASRAGQGNSPLHF.

This chain uses TRBV23-1 with TRBJ1-1, with D tentatively TRBD1 (5 bases). TRBV23-1 qualifies as an ORF whose function is uncertain. Trimming took 3 bases from V and 8 from J, leaving 13 bases between them. The CDR3 runs to 13 residues. The CDR3 protein is CASSHTAPGEAFF. CDR3 sequence (DNA): TGCGCCAGCAGTCATACAGCGCCAGGGGAAGCTTTCTTT.

This clone occurred a few times. The V call is TRBV2, the J call TRBJ1-2; tentatively, D is TRBD1 (6 bases). Trimming took 4 bases from V and 7 from J, leaving 16 bases between them. This CDR3 region has 14 residues. Germline CDR1 is SNHLY and CDR2 is FYNNEI. CDR3 loop: CASSGQGPSTGYTF. CDR3 nucleotide sequence: TGTGCCAGCAGTGGGCAGGGGCCATCGACTGGCTACACCTTC.

This chain connects TRBV11-3 to TRBJ2-7, with TRBD2 identical over 9 bases. CDR1 is SGHNT and CDR2 is YENEEA in the germline V gene. The V gene end was trimmed by 5 bases and the J gene end by 1 base; junction bases not matched to a gene: 9. The CDR3 is made up of 16 amino acids. The CDR3 protein is CASSPTGSGGSYEQYF. DNA for the CDR3: TGTGCCAGCAGCCCTACTGGTAGCGGGGGTTCCTACGAGCAGTACTTC.

The chain recombines TRBV20-1 with TRBJ2-1, with no clear D. CDR1 and CDR2 from the germline V gene are DFQATT and SNEGSKA (reference sequence). V was trimmed by 0 bases and J by 7 bases, leaving 4 bases between them. This CDR3 is built from 11 residues. Here the CDR3 DNA reads TGCAGTGCTAGAGATTATAATGAGCAGTTCTTC. Its translation: CSARDYNEQFF.

The chain couples TRBV29-1 to TRBJ2-1; D perhaps matches TRBD2 (6 bases). The CDR3 spans 11 residues. V lost 2 bases, J lost 12 bases, and 11 bases lay in between. Germline V gene data show CDR1 as SQVTM and CDR2 as ANQGSEA. The CDR3 loop reads CSVEKKAGQFF. The CDR3 DNA follows: TGCAGCGTTGAAAAAAAAGCGGGGCAGTTCTTC.

The J gene is TRBJ2-3, the V gene TRBV6-1; no definite D call. The CDR3 sequence is 14 residues long. Germline V gives CDR1 MNHNS, CDR2 SASEGT. Trimming shortened V by 1 base and J by 6 bases, and 11 bases separated the two germline ends. The CDR3 region has the DNA TGTGCCAGCAGTGAAGAGTGGTGGAGCGATACGCAGTATTTT. This codes for CASSEEWWSDTQYF.

CDR3 amino acids: CASSSDINTEAFF. The CDR3 DNA reads as TGCGCCAGCAGCTCGGACATTAACACTGAAGCTTTCTTT. The chain is built from TRBV5-1 and TRBJ1-1; possible D gene TRBD1, 5 bases. Trimming removed 3 bases at V and 2 bases at J, with 8 bases between. The length of the CDR3 is 13 residues. Germline CDR1 SGHRS, CDR2 YFSETQ.

A few counts support this clone. Here the CDR3 reads CASSLAPGQGKTGELFF. DNA of the CDR3: TGCGCCAGCAGCTTGGCCCCGGGACAGGGAAAGACCGGGGAGCTGTTTTTT. This rearrangement joins TRBV5-1 to TRBJ2-2, with 9 positions matching TRBD1. This CDR3 is 17 amino acids long. V dropped 0 bases and J dropped 5; count of bases not matched to a gene: 8. Germline lookup yields CDR1 SGHRS and CDR2 YFSETQ.

This chain connects TRBV28 to TRBJ1-3; 10 bases fit TRBD1. The V segment lost 3 bases and the J segment 7 bases; nucleotides outside the gene matches: 3. Looked up from germline, CDR1 is MDHEN and CDR2 is SYDVKM. The CDR3 runs to 14 residues. CDR3 in amino acids: CASSFGQGVNTIYF. The CDR3 nucleotides read TGTGCCAGCAGTTTCGGACAGGGGGTTAACACCATATATTTT.

This rearrangement joins TRBV27 to TRBJ1-1; no reliable D call. Germline-derived CDR1 and CDR2 are MNHEY and SMNVEV (reference sequence). The CDR3 contains 14 residues. Trimming removed 5 bases from V and 8 bases from J, with 18 bases in between. Here the CDR3 reads CASSPLGRASEAFF. CDR3 DNA: TGTGCCAGCAGTCCCCTTGGGAGGGCTAGCGAAGCTTTCTTT.

The rearrangement joins TRBV6-5 to TRBJ2-1; D is ambiguous. Trimming removed 2 bases at V and 9 bases at J, with 8 bases between. The CDR3 has 12 residues. CDR1 and CDR2 (germline): MNHEY, SVGAGI. CDR3 sequence (DNA): TGTGCCAGCAGTTACACCCCTAGTGAGCAGTTCTTC. Protein: CASSYTPSEQFF.

The CDR3 DNA follows: TGCGCCAGCAGCCCCGGGACACTCTATGGCTACACCTTC. Its protein product is CASSPGTLYGYTF. The chain carries TRBV5-1 and TRBJ1-2; D perhaps matches TRBD1 (6 bases). V gave up 4 bases and J gave up 4 bases, with 11 bases separating them. CDR3 length equals 13 residues. Germline V gives CDR1 SGHRS, CDR2 YFSETQ.

The rearrangement joins TRBV6-5 to TRBJ1-2; no definite D call. The germline gives CDR1 MNHEY, CDR2 SVGAGI. The CDR3 is made up of 15 amino acids. V lost 5 bases, J lost 7 bases, and 20 bases lay in between. This CDR3 is CASSPDMLQVGGYTF. In nucleotides, the CDR3 is TGTGCCAGCAGTCCCGACATGCTCCAGGTCGGTGGCTACACCTTC.

The chain has TRBV5-1 and TRBJ2-3; 11 positions agree with TRBD1. Germline V gene data show CDR1 as SGHRS and CDR2 as YFSETQ. The CDR3 is 17 residues long. V lost 4 bases and J lost 3; bases outside the gene matches: 10. DNA for the CDR3: TGCGCCAGCAGCCAGTCTGCCGGGACAGGGGGAACAGATACGCAGTATTTT. It codes for CASSQSAGTGGTDTQYF.

J is TRBJ1-4 and V is TRBV7-8; D is uncertain. V lost 5 bases and J lost 3, with 13 bases in between. The CDR3 is 15 amino acids. CDR1 and CDR2 (germline): SGHVS, FQNEAQ. The CDR3 sequence is CASSPRWRANEKLFF. The CDR3 DNA reads as TGTGCCAGCAGCCCCCGCTGGAGGGCTAATGAAAAACTGTTTTTT. Full variable domain (missing parts from reference TRBV7-8 and TRBJ1-4): GAGVSQSPRYKVAKRGQDVALRCDPISGHVSLFWYQQALGQGPEFLTYFQNEAQLDKSGLPSDRFFAERPEGSVSTLKIQRTQQEDSAVYLCASSPRWRANEKLFFGSGTQLSVL.

This clone appeared a few times. The rearrangement joins TRBV28 to TRBJ1-1; D not resolved. The ends were cut back, 6 bases at V and 0 bases at J, with 5 bases in the middle. The CDR3 loop spans 12 amino acids. CDR1 is MDHEN and CDR2 is SYDVKM in the germline V gene. The CDR3 sequence is CASRDLNTEAFF. The DNA for the CDR3 is TGTGCCAGCAGGGACTTGAACACTGAAGCTTTCTTT.

This chain links TRBV5-4 with TRBJ1-1; 9 positions match TRBD1. CDR1 SGHNT and CDR2 YYREEE come from the germline V gene (reference sequence). The V segment lost 4 bases and the J segment 5 bases; nucleotides outside the gene matches: 9. The CDR3 extends over 15 amino acids. The CDR3 protein is CASSTTTGGRTEAFF. The DNA of the CDR3 is TGTGCCAGCAGCACGACGACAGGGGGGAGGACTGAAGCTTTCTTT.

The chain joins TRBV5-1 to TRBJ2-7, with TRBD1 matching over 9 bases. This CDR3 comprises 15 residues. With 6 bases clipped from V and 5 bases from J, the junction kept 12 bases outside the gene matches. In germline, CDR1 is SGHRS, CDR2 YFSETQ. CDR3 sequence reads: CASTESGTGTDEQYF. CDR3 DNA sequence: TGCGCCAGCACAGAATCCGGGACAGGGACCGACGAGCAGTACTTC.

This chain joins TRBV19 and TRBJ1-3; no firm D call. The germline CDR1 and CDR2 sequences are LNHDA and SQIVND (reference sequence). V lost 3 bases to trimming and J lost 4 bases, with 7 bases between them. The CDR3 is 13 amino acids. CDR3 amino acids: CASSIGLGNTIYF. In DNA, the CDR3 is TGTGCCAGTAGTATCGGACTCGGAAACACCATATATTTT.

The chain carries TRBV18 and TRBJ2-7; D not resolved. V gave up 3 bases and J gave up 2 bases, with 8 bases separating them. This CDR3 contains 13 residues. Germline loops: CDR1 KGHSH, CDR2 LQKENI. The CDR3 DNA sequence: TGTGCCAGCTCACCCTTTGGAGCCTACGAGCAGTACTTC. Translating gives CASSPFGAYEQYF.

The genes are TRBV11-3 and TRBJ2-1, with D hard to call. Germline V CDR1 and CDR2: SGHNT, YENEEA. The V end was cut by 1 base, the J end by 4 bases, with 8 bases between. There are 14 residues in the CDR3. The CDR3 sequence is CASSLGSNYNEQFF. The CDR3 DNA is TGTGCCAGCAGCTTAGGGTCTAATTACAATGAGCAGTTCTTC.

This sequence joins TRBV9 and TRBJ2-5; 9 bases line up with TRBD2. Unmatched junction bases numbered 8, after V lost 3 bases and J lost 2 bases. Germline loops: CDR1 SGDLS, CDR2 YYNGEE. CDR3 length equals 16 residues. CDR3 coding DNA: TGTGCCAGCAGCGCAGCGGGGGGACACCCTCAAGAGACCCAGTACTTC. Its translation: CASSAAGGHPQETQYF.

The CDR3 loop is CASSPTDRGHYGYTF. CDR3 in DNA: TGCGCCAGCAGCCCGACGGACAGGGGGCATTATGGCTACACCTTC. This chain uses TRBV4-1 with TRBJ1-2, with TRBD1 matching over 11 bases. J gave up 5 bases and V 4 bases, and 6 bases lay outside the gene matches. Germline CDR1 MGHRA, CDR2 YSYEKL. This CDR3 comprises 15 residues.

This chain joins TRBV12-5 and TRBJ1-1; the D gene is possibly TRBD1 (6 bases). The CDR3 runs to 13 residues. Germline assignment: CDR1 LGHNT and CDR2 FRNRAP. The V end lost 1 base, the J end lost 5 bases, and 8 bases lay between the germline ends. CDR3 sequence: CASGLGGGTEAFF. The CDR3 DNA follows: TGTGCTAGTGGTTTGGGAGGGGGAACTGAAGCTTTCTTT.

The V call is TRBV4-2, the J call TRBJ2-1; 10 bases align to TRBD1. The CDR3 contains 15 residues. The germline V gene encodes CDR1 LGHNA and CDR2 YNFKEQ. The ends lost 3 bases at V and 7 bases at J; junction bases unmatched: 6. CDR3 DNA: TGTGCCAGCAGCCAGCCGGGACAGGGGAAGAATGAGCAGTTCTTC. Translating it yields CASSQPGQGKNEQFF.

The V gene is TRBV10-1, the J gene TRBJ1-5, with D uncertain. The germline V gene has CDR1 WNHNN and CDR2 SYGVQD (reference sequence). The V and J ends lost 6 bases and 0 bases respectively, with 6 bases between them. The CDR3 sequence is 13 residues long. The CDR3 protein is CASRFISNQPQHF. CDR3 DNA: TGCGCCAGCAGGTTCATTAGCAATCAGCCCCAGCATTTT.

The V and J genes are TRBV28 and TRBJ1-1; 9 bases line up with TRBD1. The V and J ends lost 8 bases and 2 bases, in that order; junction bases with no gene match: 6. CDR1 is MDHEN and CDR2 is SYDVKM in the germline V gene. CDR3 length: 14 residues. This chain's CDR3 is CASGDRVGNTEAFF. Here the CDR3 DNA reads TGTGCCAGCGGGGACAGGGTGGGAAACACTGAAGCTTTCTTT. Full variable domain (outside the CDR3, taken from reference TRBV28 and TRBJ1-1): DVKVTQSSRYLVKRTGEKVFLECVQDMDHENMFWYRQDPGLGLRLIYFSYDVKMKEKGDIPEGYSVSREKKERFSLILESASTNQTSMYLCASGDRVGNTEAFFGQGTRLTVV.

The CDR3 region has the DNA TGTGCCAGTGGGGCATACGCCTCTGGAAACACCATATATTTT. It specifies CASGAYASGNTIYF. This chain joins TRBV19 and TRBJ1-3; weak D call: TRBD1 (5 bases). CDR1 and CDR2 from the germline V gene are LNHDA and SQIVND (reference sequence). V was shortened by 8 bases and J by 0 bases, with 11 bases between the two germline ends. CDR3 length: 14 residues.